This T cell receptor beta chain was identified during a study of human T cells and chemical hapten exposure. Study outcomes and limitations: No shift was seen in TCRs above 1 in 1000 frequency with DPC sensitization.

Worth noting for this clonotype: The antigen is not known.

The library attached unique molecular identifiers to individual cDNA molecules. Methods used by the authors: Sample-level TCR yields exhibited a median of about 91,000, with a range of 23,224 to 690,600. TCRdb processed the RACE reads anew with MiXCR; each CDR3 protein has one entry. TCRdb assigned the V and J calls; the authors' analysis was not used. The table has some 120,000 distinct CDR3 sequences, roughly 9.5% seen once; the top ten hold under 2%. The CDR3 loop spans 15 amino acids. Time point of the sample: healthy volunteer bleed at 2 weeks. Researchers extracted total RNA from unfractionated whole blood.

V is TRBV12-2 and J is TRBJ2-1; the table's TRBD2 call for D was not verified on the DNA. TRBV12-2 is a recognized pseudogene. Sample: whole blood. This TCR derives from a male donor in good health. Some clones in this sample may be carry-over from other donors' samples. CDR3: CASRPGLAAGNEQFF. For the CDR3, the DNA is TGTGCAAGTCGCCCGGGACTAGCGGCCGGGAATGAGCAGTTCTTC.